Included here is one T cell receptor beta chain sequence, with context. The assay was immunoSEQ multiplex PCR, and TCRdb's table has in-frame clones only and misses some. The table lists around 34,000 clones, about nine tenths of them singletons. The data derive from a study of T cell changes during pregnancy in multiple sclerosis. CDR3 length: 11 residues. Trimming stripped 2 bases from V and 6 bases from J, with 5 bases between. CDR1 is SEHNR and CDR2 is FQNEAQ in the germline V gene (reference sequence). The TCR sequence derives from a female donor with multiple sclerosis, enrolled in a pregnancy study. Material: CD8+ T cells from peripheral blood mononuclear cells, obtained before pregnancy. The rearrangement uses TRBV7-9 and TRBJ2-7, with D unresolved. CDR3 sequence reads: CASSLLSEQYF. In DNA, the CDR3 is TGTGCCAGCAGCTTACTCTCCGAGCAGTACTTC.